The 14 T cell receptor beta chains presented below share a single source sample, sequenced in a study of PD-1 blockade in classical Hodgkin lymphoma. Libraries were prepared by immunoSEQ multiplex PCR; TCRdb keeps only in-frame clonotypes and omits some of them. The repertoire includes over 25,000 clones, 85% to 90% of them detected once, and approximately 6.8% sits in the top ten. Each and every patient relapsed after autologous stem cell transplantation, and patients got differing brentuximab vedotin exposure. Magnetic negative selection of thawed PBMCs yielded the CD8+ T cells. Sequenced material: CD8+ T cells from blood, taken at baseline. Source of these receptors: a human donor with classical Hodgkin lymphoma.

The chain is built from TRBV28 and TRBJ2-7; D perhaps matches TRBD2 (5 bases). The CDR3 runs to 14 residues. Germline V CDR1 and CDR2: MDHEN, SYDVKM. The germline V and J ends were trimmed by 1 base and 2 bases, with 9 bases remaining between them. The CDR3 reads CASSLSRAPYEQYF. The CDR3, as DNA: TGTGCCAGCAGTTTATCGAGGGCTCCCTACGAGCAGTACTTC. The entire variable domain, with the rest obtained from reference TRBV28 and TRBJ2-7, is as follows: DVKVTQSSRYLVKRTGEKVFLECVQDMDHENMFWYRQDPGLGLRLIYFSYDVKMKEKGDIPEGYSVSREKKERFSLILESASTNQTSMYLCASSLSRAPYEQYFGPGTRLTVT.

The chain links TRBV7-8 to TRBJ2-7; 8 bases match TRBD1. The trim removed 4 bases at V and 5 bases at J, leaving 7 bases unmatched. The CDR3 loop spans 14 amino acids. CDR1 and CDR2 (germline): SGHVS, FQNEAQ. This CDR3 is CASSSRTGMDEQYF. The CDR3 bases are TGTGCCAGCAGCTCTAGGACAGGGATGGACGAGCAGTACTTC.

This clone was found once. The chain couples TRBV29-1 to TRBJ2-7; the D call may be TRBD1 or TRBD2 (5 bases each). The V gene's germline CDR1 is SQVTM and CDR2 ANQGSEA. This CDR3 has 12 amino acids. Trimming took off 4 bases at V and 4 bases at J, with 11 bases between the two ends. CDR3 residues: CSVGWGFYEQYF. Here the CDR3 DNA reads TGCAGCGTTGGATGGGGGTTTTACGAGCAGTACTTC.

CDR3 residues: CASSEVTGPYRQAKNIQYF. CDR3 coding DNA: TGTGCCAGCAGTGAAGTAACGGGCCCATATCGTCAGGCCAAAAACATTCAGTACTTC. The V and J genes are TRBV6-1 and TRBJ2-4, with D unclear. The V gene's germline CDR1 is MNHNS and CDR2 SASEGT. Trimming removed 1 base from V and 1 base from J, with 20 bases in between. This CDR3 has 19 residues.

The chain combines TRBV7-9 with TRBJ1-1; D may be TRBD1 (5 bases). V lost 5 bases and J lost 1, with 14 bases in between. CDR3 length: 15 amino acids. Germline V gives CDR1 SEHNR, CDR2 FQNEAQ (reference sequence). The CDR3 region is CASSPPGRQNTEAFF. The CDR3 DNA follows: TGTGCCAGCAGCCCACCGGGACGGCAGAACACTGAAGCTTTCTTT.

This chain uses TRBV10-2 with TRBJ2-3, with 10 bases fitting TRBD1. This CDR3 comprises 15 residues. The V gene end was trimmed by 8 bases and the J gene end by 3 bases; junction bases not matched to a gene: 8. Germline assignment: CDR1 WSHSY and CDR2 SAAADI. The CDR3 nucleotides read TGCGCCAGCGGGATACCGGGACAGGGGACAGATACGCAGTATTTT. It translates to CASGIPGQGTDTQYF.

This clone was recorded once. The chain links TRBV6-1 to TRBJ2-4; D may be TRBD1 or TRBD2 (7 bases each). The V end was cut by 4 bases, the J end by 6 bases, with 13 bases between. Germline-derived CDR1 and CDR2 are MNHNS and SASEGT. This CDR3 has 14 amino acids. As DNA, the CDR3 is TGTGCCAGCAGTGTATCAGGGGGGGGAAACATTCAGTACTTC. This encodes CASSVSGGGNIQYF.

V and J are TRBV7-9 and TRBJ2-1; 10 bases map to TRBD2. This CDR3 contains 17 residues. The J segment lost 4 bases and the V segment lost 5 bases, leaving 11 bases of the junction unmatched. Looked up from germline, CDR1 is SEHNR and CDR2 is FQNEAQ (reference sequence). The CDR3 nucleotides read TGTGCCAGCAGCATCGTGCCCGGGACTAGCGAGTACAATGAGCAGTTCTTC. This codes for CASSIVPGTSEYNEQFF.

The V call is TRBV30, the J call TRBJ2-7, with a possible D match to TRBD1 (5 bases). The CDR3 runs 11 residues. Trimming pared 4 bases from V and 3 bases from J, leaving 7 bases between. Per germline, CDR1 GTSNPN and CDR2 SVGIG (reference sequence). For the CDR3, the DNA is TGTGCCTGGATGCAGGGCTACGAGCAGTACTTC. The encoded protein is CAWMQGYEQYF.

This clone was seen only a few times. The J gene is TRBJ1-2, the V gene TRBV4-2; 9 nucleotides agree with TRBD1. The CDR3 contains 17 residues. Germline loops: CDR1 LGHNA, CDR2 YNFKEQ. Trimming removed 0 bases from V and 1 base from J; junction bases left unmatched: 6. In DNA form, the CDR3 reads TGTGCCAGCAGCCAAGACCTCGGACAGGGGAATAACTATGGCTACACCTTC. Amino acids: CASSQDLGQGNNYGYTF.

This chain links TRBV13 with TRBJ2-1; D is ambiguous. Germline V gene data show CDR1 as PRHDT and CDR2 as FYEKMQ (reference sequence). This CDR3 comprises 11 residues. Trimming stripped 4 bases from V and 10 bases from J, with 8 bases between. As DNA, the CDR3 is TGTGCCAGCAGCTCCAATCCCGAGCAGTTCTTC. It is translated as CASSSNPEQFF.

This clone was seen a handful of times. The genes are TRBV7-9 and TRBJ1-4; 7 nucleotides match TRBD1. Germline CDR1 is SEHNR and CDR2 is FQNEAQ (reference sequence). J was trimmed by 3 bases and V by 5 bases; bases with no gene match: 9. The CDR3 contains 16 residues. CDR3: CASSHPDRDPNEKLFF. The CDR3 nucleotides are TGTGCCAGCAGCCACCCAGACAGGGATCCTAATGAAAAACTGTTTTTT.

This clone has only one observation. The V and J genes are TRBV9 and TRBJ2-1; 7 bases match TRBD2. Germline V CDR1 and CDR2: SGDLS, YYNGEE. V gave up 3 bases and J gave up 2 bases; unmatched junction bases: 11. The CDR3 runs to 17 residues. The CDR3: CASSDSRTSITYNEQFF. The CDR3, as DNA: TGTGCCAGCAGCGACTCACGGACTAGTATAACCTACAATGAGCAGTTCTTC.

The sample holds one count of this clone. The chain links TRBV15 to TRBJ2-7; perhaps D is TRBD1 or TRBD2 (5 bases each). Trimming removed 0 bases from V and 2 bases from J, with 20 bases in between. CDR1 LNHNV and CDR2 YYDKDF come from the germline V gene (reference sequence). The CDR3 is 18 residues long. The DNA for the CDR3 is TGTGCCACCAGCAGAGATGGGTCTGAGGGACCTCCCGCCTACGAGCAGTACTTC. Translation: CATSRDGSEGPPAYEQYF.